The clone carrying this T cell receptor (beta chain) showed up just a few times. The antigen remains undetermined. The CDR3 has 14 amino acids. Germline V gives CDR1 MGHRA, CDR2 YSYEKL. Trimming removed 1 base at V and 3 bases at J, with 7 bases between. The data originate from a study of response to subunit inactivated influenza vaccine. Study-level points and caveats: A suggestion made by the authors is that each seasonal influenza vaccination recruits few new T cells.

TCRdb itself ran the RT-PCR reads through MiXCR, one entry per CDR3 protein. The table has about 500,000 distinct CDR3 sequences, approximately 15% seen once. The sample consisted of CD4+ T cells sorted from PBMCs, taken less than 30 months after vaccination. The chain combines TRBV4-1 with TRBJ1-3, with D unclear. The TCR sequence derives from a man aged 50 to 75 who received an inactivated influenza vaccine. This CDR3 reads CASSQAVYGNTIYF. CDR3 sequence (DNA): TGCGCCAGCAGCCAAGCGGTTTATGGAAACACCATATATTTT.